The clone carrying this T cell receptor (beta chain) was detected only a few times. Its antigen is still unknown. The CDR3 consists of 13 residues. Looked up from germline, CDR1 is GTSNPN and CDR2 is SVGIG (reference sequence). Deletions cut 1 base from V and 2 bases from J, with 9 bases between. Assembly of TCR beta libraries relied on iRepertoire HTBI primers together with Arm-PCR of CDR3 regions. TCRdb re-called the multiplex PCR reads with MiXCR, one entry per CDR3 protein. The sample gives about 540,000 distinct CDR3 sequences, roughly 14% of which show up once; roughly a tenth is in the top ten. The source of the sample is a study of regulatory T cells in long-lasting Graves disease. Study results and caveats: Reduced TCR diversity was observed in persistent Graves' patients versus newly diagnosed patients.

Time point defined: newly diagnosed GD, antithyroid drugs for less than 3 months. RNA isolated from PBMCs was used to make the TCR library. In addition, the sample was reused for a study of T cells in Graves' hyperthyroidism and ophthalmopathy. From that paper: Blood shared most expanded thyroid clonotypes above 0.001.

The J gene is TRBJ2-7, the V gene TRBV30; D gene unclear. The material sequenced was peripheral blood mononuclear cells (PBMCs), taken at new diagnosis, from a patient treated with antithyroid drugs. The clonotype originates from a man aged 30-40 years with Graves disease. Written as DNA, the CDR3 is TGTGCCTGGAGTGGACCCGGTCCCTACGAGCAGTACTTC. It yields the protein CAWSGPGPYEQYF.